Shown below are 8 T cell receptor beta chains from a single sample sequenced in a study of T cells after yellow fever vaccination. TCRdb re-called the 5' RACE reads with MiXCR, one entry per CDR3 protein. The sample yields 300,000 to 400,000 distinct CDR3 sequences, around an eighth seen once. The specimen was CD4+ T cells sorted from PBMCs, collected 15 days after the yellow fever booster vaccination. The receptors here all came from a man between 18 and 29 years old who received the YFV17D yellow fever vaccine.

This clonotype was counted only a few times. CDR3: CASRQDRRYSGANVLTF. DNA for the CDR3: TGTGCCAGCAGACAGGACAGGAGATACTCTGGGGCCAACGTCCTGACTTTC. The chain has TRBV6-5 and TRBJ2-6; 7 nucleotides line up with TRBD1. Germline values: CDR1 MNHEY, CDR2 SVGAGI. The CDR3 sequence is 17 residues long. With 6 bases clipped from V and 0 bases from J, the junction kept 8 bases outside the gene matches.

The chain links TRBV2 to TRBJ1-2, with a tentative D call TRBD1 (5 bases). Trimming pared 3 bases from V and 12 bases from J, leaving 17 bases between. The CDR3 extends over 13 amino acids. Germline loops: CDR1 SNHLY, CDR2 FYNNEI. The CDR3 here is CASSDSLDSPHTF. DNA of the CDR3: TGTGCCAGCAGTGATTCTCTAGACAGCCCACACACCTTC.

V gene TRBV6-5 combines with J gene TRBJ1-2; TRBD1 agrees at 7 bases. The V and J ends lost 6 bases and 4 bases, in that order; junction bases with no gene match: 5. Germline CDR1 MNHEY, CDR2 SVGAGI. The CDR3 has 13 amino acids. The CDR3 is CASSRQGSYGYTF. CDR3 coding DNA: TGTGCCAGCAGCCGACAGGGAAGCTATGGCTACACCTTC.

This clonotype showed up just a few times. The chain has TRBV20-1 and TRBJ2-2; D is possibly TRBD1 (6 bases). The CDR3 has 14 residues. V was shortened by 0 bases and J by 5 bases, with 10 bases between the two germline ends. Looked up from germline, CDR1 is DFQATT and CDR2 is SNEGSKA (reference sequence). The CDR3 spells CSAREVQGTGELFF. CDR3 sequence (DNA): TGCAGTGCTAGAGAAGTACAGGGAACCGGGGAGCTGTTTTTT.

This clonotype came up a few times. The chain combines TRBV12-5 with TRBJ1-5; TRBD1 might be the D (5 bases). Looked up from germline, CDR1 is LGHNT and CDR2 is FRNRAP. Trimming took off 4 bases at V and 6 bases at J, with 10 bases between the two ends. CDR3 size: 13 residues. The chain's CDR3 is CASGSDSGQPQHF. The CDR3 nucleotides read TGTGCTAGTGGTTCCGACAGCGGTCAGCCCCAGCATTTT.

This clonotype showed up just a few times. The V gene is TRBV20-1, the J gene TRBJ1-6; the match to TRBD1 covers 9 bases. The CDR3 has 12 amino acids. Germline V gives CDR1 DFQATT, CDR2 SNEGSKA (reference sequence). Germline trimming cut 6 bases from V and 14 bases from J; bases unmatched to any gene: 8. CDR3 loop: CSARDRVPTLHF. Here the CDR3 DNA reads TGCAGTGCCAGGGACAGGGTGCCAACCCTCCACTTT.

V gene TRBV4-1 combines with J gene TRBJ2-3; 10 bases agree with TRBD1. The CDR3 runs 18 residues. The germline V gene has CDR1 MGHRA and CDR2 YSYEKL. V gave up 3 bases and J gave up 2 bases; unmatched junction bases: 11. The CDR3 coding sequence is TGCGCCAGCAGCCACCCGGAGGACAGGGGGGACAACACAGATACGCAGTATTTT. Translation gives CASSHPEDRGDNTDTQYF.

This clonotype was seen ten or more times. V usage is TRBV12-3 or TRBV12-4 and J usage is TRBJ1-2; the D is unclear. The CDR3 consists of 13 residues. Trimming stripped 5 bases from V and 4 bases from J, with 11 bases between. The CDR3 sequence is CASSVGPTYGYTF. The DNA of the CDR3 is TGTGCCAGCAGTGTAGGACCGACCTATGGCTACACCTTC.